These 22 T cell receptor beta chains share one sample of origin, sequenced in a study of T-cell memory formation after mild COVID-19. MiXCR, run by TCRdb on the 5' RACE reads, gives a single entry per CDR3 protein. This sample has some 350,000 distinct CDR3 sequences, with approximately 16% found just once. The specimen sequenced was PBMCs or a T cell subset sorted from them (not recorded which). The receptors were gathered from a man between 18 and 29 years old who had mild COVID-19 (a few samples of this study predate the infection). Cell type and time point are not known.

This clonotype was recorded a few times. This CDR3 is CASSHGARPYPYEQYV. The DNA for the CDR3 is TGCGCCAGCAGCCACGGAGCCAGGCCCTATCCCTACGAGCAGTACGTC. The chain has TRBV4-3 and TRBJ2-7, with D unresolved. The length of the CDR3 is 16 residues. Germline loops: CDR1 LGHNA, CDR2 YSLEER. V was pared by 3 bases and J by 2 bases, with 17 bases between.

The genes are TRBV12-3 or TRBV12-4 and TRBJ2-4; D gene ambiguous. V gave up 5 bases and J gave up 7 bases, with 6 bases separating them. CDR3 size: 11 residues. CDR3 sequence: CASSHGNIQYF. CDR3 DNA: TGTGCCAGCAGTCATGGCAACATTCAGTACTTC.

The CDR3 DNA reads TGCAGCGTGTCCCCGGACACCGCGGCCACTGAAGCTTTCTTT. It is translated as CSVSPDTAATEAFF. V is TRBV29-1 and J is TRBJ1-1, with a weak D call TRBD1 (5 bases). CDR3 length: 14 amino acids. V was clipped by 6 bases and J by 4 bases, with 18 bases between them. In germline, CDR1 is SQVTM, CDR2 ANQGSEA.

The rearrangement joins TRBV6-5 to TRBJ1-1; tentatively, D is TRBD1 (5 bases). This CDR3 has 12 amino acids. Germline V gene data show CDR1 as MNHEY and CDR2 as SVGAGI. Trimming cost V 6 bases and J 7 bases, with 12 bases left between them. The CDR3 DNA is TGTGCCAGCAGGGCCCCGGGGGGTGAAGCTTTCTTT. It yields the protein CASRAPGGEAFF.

This clonotype has more than one count but fewer than ten. In DNA form, the CDR3 reads TGTGCCAGCTCACCGAATAGCCAGGGGGCACAAGAGACCCAGTACTTC. Translation: CASSPNSQGAQETQYF. This sequence joins TRBV18 and TRBJ2-5; 8 bases agree with TRBD1. The CDR3 runs 16 residues. CDR1 and CDR2 (germline): KGHSH, LQKENI. The ends lost 3 bases at V and 2 bases at J; junction bases unmatched: 8. Complete variable domain (other parts from reference TRBV18 and TRBJ2-5): NAGVMQNPRHLVRRRGQEARLRCSPMKGHSHVYWYRQLPEEGLKFMVYLQKENIIDESGMPKERFSAEFPKEGPSILRIQQVVRGDSAAYFCASSPNSQGAQETQYFGPGTRLLVL.

This chain links TRBV7-2 with TRBJ2-5, with 8 nucleotides matching TRBD2. The CDR3 sequence is 15 residues long. Trimming cost V 5 bases and J 4 bases; bases outside gene matches: 9. Germline lookup yields CDR1 SGHTA and CDR2 FQGNSA. The CDR3 DNA is TGTGCCAGCAGCCCCAGCCGGGGGGGCTCAGAGACCCAGTACTTC. Translation: CASSPSRGGSETQYF. Full variable domain (rest looked up from reference TRBV7-2 and TRBJ2-5): GAGVSQSPSNKVTEKGKDVELRCDPISGHTALYWYRQSLGQGLEFLIYFQGNSAPDKSGLPSDRFSAERTGGSVSTLTIQRTQQEDSAVYLCASSPSRGGSETQYFGPGTRLLVL.

This chain links TRBV7-3 with TRBJ2-1, with 7 bases fitting TRBD1. With 0 bases clipped from V and 0 bases from J, the junction kept 2 bases outside the gene matches. Germline V gene lookup returns CDR1 SGHTA and CDR2 FQGTGA. This CDR3 is built from 16 residues. The CDR3 coding sequence is TGTGCCAGCAGCTTAACAGGGGGCCTCTCCTACAATGAGCAGTTCTTC. Protein product: CASSLTGGLSYNEQFF.

The rearrangement joins TRBV2 to TRBJ2-7, with D hard to call. This CDR3 comprises 12 residues. In germline, CDR1 is SNHLY, CDR2 FYNNEI. V lost 7 bases, J lost 2 bases, and 9 bases lay in between. CDR3 region: CASTLLTYEQYF. The CDR3 DNA follows: TGTGCCAGCACCTTACTTACCTACGAGCAGTACTTC.

This sequence joins TRBV7-2 and TRBJ1-2, with TRBD1 matching over 10 bases. This CDR3 is built from 15 residues. The ends lost 2 bases at V and 3 bases at J; junction bases unmatched: 3. CDR1 is SGHTA, CDR2 FQGNSA, per germline. CDR3 DNA: TGTGCCAGCAGCTTAAGACAGGGGGCGGACTATGGCTACACCTTC. Residues: CASSLRQGADYGYTF.

This sequence joins TRBV28 and TRBJ2-7; D is uncertain. This CDR3 has 14 amino acids. V was clipped by 6 bases and J by 0 bases, with 12 bases between them. Germline CDR1 MDHEN, CDR2 SYDVKM. The CDR3 DNA sequence: TGTGCCAGCAGGACCCGCCGGAGCTCCTACGAGCAGTACGTC. Translated: CASRTRRSSYEQYV.

This clonotype was picked up a small number of times. The chain links TRBV6-2 or TRBV6-3 to TRBJ1-1; TRBD1 matches at 10 bases. The CDR3 is 17 amino acids. The germline gives CDR1 MNHEY, CDR2 SVGEGT. V dropped 3 bases and J dropped 6; count of bases not matched to a gene: 13. CDR3 nucleotide sequence: TGTGCCAGCAGTTATACCGGGACAGGGGCGGTTTGGCCTGAAGCTTTCTTT. Amino acids: CASSYTGTGAVWPEAFF.

The V call is TRBV6-6, the J call TRBJ2-2; D possibly uses TRBD1 or TRBD2 (5 bases each). The CDR3 loop spans 14 amino acids. Germline assignment: CDR1 MNHNY and CDR2 SVGAGI (reference sequence). Trimming left V 2 bases short and J 15 bases short, with 19 bases between. CDR3 bases: TGTGCCAGCAGTTACCAGACGAGTTGGGGACGGTTGTTTTTT. Protein product: CASSYQTSWGRLFF.

The chain combines TRBV7-2 with TRBJ1-2; 9 bases align to TRBD1. The V and J ends lost 2 bases and 4 bases, in that order; junction bases with no gene match: 5. The length of the CDR3 is 15 residues. CDR1 SGHTA and CDR2 FQGNSA come from the germline V gene. Written as DNA, the CDR3 is TGTGCCAGCAGCTTATGGACAGGGGTGACCTATGGCTACACCTTC. This translates into CASSLWTGVTYGYTF.

Only a few counts were recorded for this clonotype. The genes are TRBV5-1 and TRBJ1-1; 7 bases map to TRBD1. Germline assignment: CDR1 SGHRS and CDR2 YFSETQ. Germline trimming cut 3 bases from V and 5 bases from J; bases unmatched to any gene: 7. This CDR3 is built from 14 residues. The DNA for the CDR3 is TGCGCCAGCAGCTCGGAGGGGGCGAAGACTGAAGCTTTCTTT. This gives the protein CASSSEGAKTEAFF.

This chain uses TRBV7-8 with TRBJ2-5; TRBD2 is a possible D gene (6 bases). The CDR3 runs to 15 residues. Germline V CDR1 and CDR2: SGHVS, FQNEAQ. Trimming took off 5 bases at V and 7 bases at J, with 20 bases between the two ends. The CDR3 spells CASSDRTRPGGTQYF. DNA of the CDR3: TGTGCCAGCAGCGACCGGACTCGACCCGGGGGGACCCAGTACTTC.

The rearrangement joins TRBV5-4 to TRBJ1-2, with D possibly TRBD1 on 5 matching bases. Germline lookup yields CDR1 SGHNT and CDR2 YYREEE (reference sequence). V shed 5 bases and J shed 4 bases, with 15 bases lying between them. This CDR3 contains 14 residues. The CDR3 is CASRSGTLVYGYTF. The CDR3 coding sequence is TGTGCCAGCAGATCCGGGACCCTCGTCTATGGCTACACCTTC.

The V and J genes are TRBV24-1 and TRBJ2-3; possibly TRBD2 for D (6 bases). The CDR3 is made up of 14 amino acids. Germline values: CDR1 KGHDR, CDR2 SFDVKD. Trimming removed 7 bases at V and 2 bases at J, with 12 bases between. The CDR3 spells CATSLGGPTDTQYF. The CDR3 DNA reads TGTGCCACCAGCCTCGGGGGACCCACAGATACGCAGTATTTT.

This rearrangement joins TRBV2 to TRBJ2-6, with a tentative D call TRBD1 (6 bases). CDR3 size: 17 residues. CDR1 and CDR2 (germline): SNHLY, FYNNEI. V was trimmed by 9 bases and J by 0 bases, leaving 18 bases between them. The CDR3 DNA reads as TGTGCCAGTTCCGTACACAGGGTTTTCTCTGGGGCCAACGTCCTGACTTTC. This sequence encodes CASSVHRVFSGANVLTF.

The rearrangement joins TRBV5-5 to TRBJ2-7; D might be TRBD1 (6 bases). The CDR3 is 16 residues long. Germline-derived CDR1 and CDR2 are SGHKS and YYEKEE (reference sequence). Trimming took 4 bases from V and 7 from J, leaving 24 bases between them. CDR3 bases: TGTGCCAGCAGCCCCCTCGGAGTCAGGGGAAGGGTTGAGCAGTACTTC. Its protein is CASSPLGVRGRVEQYF.

The V and J genes are TRBV27 and TRBJ2-6; 7 bases line up with TRBD2. The CDR3 has 15 amino acids. V lost 7 bases to trimming and J lost 1 base; unmatched junction nucleotides: 4. In germline, CDR1 is MNHEY, CDR2 SMNVEV (reference sequence). The CDR3 coding sequence is TGTGCCAGCACAGGAGCGGGATCTGGGGCCAACGTCCTGACTTTC. Encoded protein: CASTGAGSGANVLTF.

This sequence joins TRBV6-5 and TRBJ2-2; D is possibly TRBD1 (6 bases). Germline CDR1 MNHEY, CDR2 SVGAGI. This CDR3 has 15 amino acids. V gave up 7 bases and J gave up 5 bases, with 17 bases separating them. Written as DNA, the CDR3 is TGTGCCAGCAACGGCGACAGGAGCTTTACCGGGGAGCTGTTTTTT. Translating gives CASNGDRSFTGELFF.

This clonotype was counted a few times. The chain links TRBV3-1 to TRBJ2-1, with TRBD2 as a possible D gene (6 bases). Trimming removed 6 bases from V and 5 bases from J, with 14 bases in between. The CDR3 has 14 amino acids. Germline V CDR1 and CDR2: LGHDT, YNNKEL (reference sequence). CDR3 in DNA: TGTGCCAGCAGTACCGCCCGGAGGGACAATGAGCAGTTCTTC. Protein sequence: CASSTARRDNEQFF.